This T cell receptor beta chain comes out of a study of spatial heterogeneity in lung cancer. Trimming at V came to 3 bases and at J to 4 bases, leaving 4 bases not matched to a gene. The CDR3 length is 15 residues. The germline gives CDR1 MRHNA, CDR2 SNTAGT. From the 5' RACE reads, TCRdb called clonotypes with MiXCR, one entry per CDR3 protein. Of a few thousand distinct CDR3 sequences in the sample, around 3.5% were seen once. Time point given: sample taken at primary tumor resection. Details on this clonotype: This sequence may be a read error, since a much larger clone differs from it by one base. This beta chain represents an off-target read in a library built for alpha chains; its size is of limited meaning.

The gene calls are TRBV6-4 and TRBJ2-1; TRBD1 aligns across 9 bases. The material was lung tissue, obtained at surgery. The receptor comes from a human donor with early-stage non-small cell lung cancer. The CDR3, as DNA: TGTGCCAGCAGTGATACAGGGGGCGATTACAATGAGCAGTTCTTC. This codes for CASSDTGGDYNEQFF.